Sequencing of this T cell receptor beta chain was carried out in a study of early T cells in non-severe SARS-CoV-2 infection. This clonotype was recorded many times. Its antigen is undetermined. General study results and limits: In VDJdb matching, anti-spike CD8 responses were favored while private and CD4 specificities went missing.

The CDR3 extends over 13 amino acids. V lost 6 bases and J 5 bases, leaving 13 bases between the germline ends. Germline-derived CDR1 and CDR2 are MNHNY and SVGAGI (reference sequence). Unique molecular identifiers were added to individual cDNA molecules. From the 5' RACE reads, TCRdb called clonotypes with MiXCR, one entry per CDR3 protein. The repertoire consists of 65,000 to 75,000 distinct CDR3 sequences, with around 10% occurring once and the leading ten covering 3% to 4%. The source material was whole blood. The origin of this receptor is an adult who was a healthcare worker with PCR-confirmed SARS-CoV-2 infection or an uninfected control (not recorded which). This sequence joins TRBV6-6 and TRBJ2-5; D is undetermined. CDR3 DNA sequence: TGTGCCAGCAGACCCCAATCTGTGGAGACCCAGTACTTC. Translated, it gives CASRPQSVETQYF.